Given below is one T cell receptor beta chain in context. Its antigen is currently unknown. This sample was taken from a study of CD8 T cell repertoires and HIV-1 epitope variants. Data came from immunoSEQ multiplex PCR; TCRdb stores just in-frame clones and leaves some out. This sample carries fewer than 5,000 clones, less than 75% of them seen once, and the ten largest clones take 43%. With 0 bases removed from V and 10 bases from J, the gap between germline ends came to 16 bases. CDR3 length: 15 amino acids. Germline CDR1 is LGHNA and CDR2 is YSLEER. The rearrangement uses TRBV4-3 and TRBJ2-1; D uncertain. Sequenced input: cultured CD8+ T cells derived from PBMCs. This TCR was recovered from a male donor with HIV. The CDR3 reads CASSQDSPVAPEQFF. In DNA form, the CDR3 reads TGCGCCAGCAGCCAAGATTCCCCAGTCGCCCCCGAGCAGTTCTTC.